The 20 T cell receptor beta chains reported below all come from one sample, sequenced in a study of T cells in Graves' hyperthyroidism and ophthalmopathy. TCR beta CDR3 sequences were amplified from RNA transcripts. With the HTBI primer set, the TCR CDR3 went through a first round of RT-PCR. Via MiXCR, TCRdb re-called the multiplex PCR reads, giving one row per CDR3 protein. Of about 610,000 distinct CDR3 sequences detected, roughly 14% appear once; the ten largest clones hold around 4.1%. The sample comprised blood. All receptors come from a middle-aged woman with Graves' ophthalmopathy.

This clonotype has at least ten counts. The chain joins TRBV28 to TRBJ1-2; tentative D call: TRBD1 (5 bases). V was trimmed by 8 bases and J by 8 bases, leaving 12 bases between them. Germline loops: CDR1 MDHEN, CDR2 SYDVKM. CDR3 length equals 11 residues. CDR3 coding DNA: TGTGCCAGCCGAGGGGAGTGGGGCTACACCTTC. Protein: CASRGEWGYTF.

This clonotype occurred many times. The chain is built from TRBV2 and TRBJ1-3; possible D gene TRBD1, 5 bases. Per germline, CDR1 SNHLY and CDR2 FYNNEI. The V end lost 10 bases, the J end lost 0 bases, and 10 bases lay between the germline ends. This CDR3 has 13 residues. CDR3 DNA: TGTGCCACCTCAGGGATCTCTGGAAACACCATATATTTT. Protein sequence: CATSGISGNTIYF.

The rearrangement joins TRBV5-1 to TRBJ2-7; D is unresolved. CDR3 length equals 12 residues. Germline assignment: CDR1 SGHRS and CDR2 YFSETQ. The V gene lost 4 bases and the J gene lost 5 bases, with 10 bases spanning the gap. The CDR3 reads CASSTLRDEQYF. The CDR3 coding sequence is TGCGCCAGCAGCACCCTAAGGGACGAGCAGTACTTC.

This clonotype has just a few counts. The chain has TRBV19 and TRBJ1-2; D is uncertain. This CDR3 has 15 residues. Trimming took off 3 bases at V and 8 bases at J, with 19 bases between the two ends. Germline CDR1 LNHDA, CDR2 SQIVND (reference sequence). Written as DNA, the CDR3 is TGTGCCAGTAGTATCAACACAGCCGATCTATCGGGCTACACCTTC. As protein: CASSINTADLSGYTF.

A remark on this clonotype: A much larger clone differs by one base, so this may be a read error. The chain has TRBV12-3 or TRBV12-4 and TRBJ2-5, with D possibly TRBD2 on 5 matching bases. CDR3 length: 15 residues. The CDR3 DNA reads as TGTGCCAGCAGTTTCAGGACTGCGGGTTGGGAGACCCATTACTTC. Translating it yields CASSFRTAGWETHYF.

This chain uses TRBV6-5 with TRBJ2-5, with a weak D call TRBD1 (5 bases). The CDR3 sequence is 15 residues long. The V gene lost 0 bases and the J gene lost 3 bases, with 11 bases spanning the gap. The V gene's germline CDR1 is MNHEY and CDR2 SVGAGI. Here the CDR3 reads CASSYSNAGKETQYF. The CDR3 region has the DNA TGTGCCAGCAGTTACTCGAATGCAGGGAAAGAGACCCAGTACTTC.

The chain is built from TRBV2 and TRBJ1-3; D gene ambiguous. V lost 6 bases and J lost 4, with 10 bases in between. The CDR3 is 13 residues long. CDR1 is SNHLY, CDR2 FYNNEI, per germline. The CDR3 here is CASRPQSGNTIYF. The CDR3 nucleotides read TGTGCCAGCAGGCCCCAGTCCGGAAACACCATATATTTT.

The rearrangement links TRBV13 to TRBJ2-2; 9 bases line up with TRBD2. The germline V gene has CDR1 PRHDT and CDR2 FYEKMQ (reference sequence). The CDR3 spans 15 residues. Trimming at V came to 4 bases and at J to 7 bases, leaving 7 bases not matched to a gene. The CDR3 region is CASSSGTSLVGELFF. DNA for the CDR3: TGTGCCAGCAGCTCCGGGACTAGCCTGGTCGGGGAGCTGTTTTTT. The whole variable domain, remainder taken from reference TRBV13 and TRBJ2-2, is AAGVIQSPRHLIKEKRETATLKCYPIPRHDTVYWYQQGPGQDPQFLISFYEKMQSDKGSIPDRFSAQQFSDYHSELNMSSLELGDSALYFCASSSGTSLVGELFFGEGSRLTVL.

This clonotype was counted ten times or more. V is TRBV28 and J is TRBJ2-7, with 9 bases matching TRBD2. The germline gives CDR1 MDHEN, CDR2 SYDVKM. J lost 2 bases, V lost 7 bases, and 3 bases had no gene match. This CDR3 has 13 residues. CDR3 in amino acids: CASTGGRAYEQYF. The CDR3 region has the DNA TGTGCCAGCACAGGCGGGAGGGCCTACGAGCAGTACTTC.

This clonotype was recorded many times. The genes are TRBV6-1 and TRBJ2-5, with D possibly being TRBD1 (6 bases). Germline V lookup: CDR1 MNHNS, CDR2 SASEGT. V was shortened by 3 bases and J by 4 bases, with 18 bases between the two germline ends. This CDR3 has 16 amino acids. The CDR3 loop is CASSDLQGLTTETQYF. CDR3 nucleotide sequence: TGTGCCAGCAGTGATTTACAGGGATTAACCACAGAGACCCAGTACTTC.

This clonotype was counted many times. The CDR3 nucleotides are TGCAGTGCTAGTACAGCCCCTCGGGAGGAGCAGTACTTC. Translation gives CSASTAPREEQYF. The V gene is TRBV20-1, the J gene TRBJ2-7; D perhaps matches TRBD2 (6 bases). Between the trimmed V and J ends, which lost 3 bases and 7 bases, there was a span of 16 bases. The germline gives CDR1 DFQATT, CDR2 SNEGSKA (reference sequence). The CDR3 is made up of 13 amino acids.

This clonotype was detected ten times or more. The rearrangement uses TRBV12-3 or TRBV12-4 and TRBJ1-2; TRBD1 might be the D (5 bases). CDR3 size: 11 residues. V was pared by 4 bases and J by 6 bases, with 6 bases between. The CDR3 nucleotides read TGTGCCAGCAGTTCAGGGAATGGCTACACCTTC. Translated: CASSSGNGYTF.

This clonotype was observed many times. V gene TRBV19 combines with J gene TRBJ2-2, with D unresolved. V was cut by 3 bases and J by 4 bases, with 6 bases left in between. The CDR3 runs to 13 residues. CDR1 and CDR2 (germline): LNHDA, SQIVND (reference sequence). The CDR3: CASSMIPTGELFF. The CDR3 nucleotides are TGTGCCAGTAGTATGATACCCACCGGGGAGCTGTTTTTT.

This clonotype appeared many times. CDR3 in amino acids: CASSLVWGGNQPQHF. CDR3 sequence (DNA): TGTGCCAGCAGCTTAGTCTGGGGGGGCAATCAGCCCCAGCATTTT. This sequence joins TRBV7-2 and TRBJ1-5, with D perhaps TRBD1 (5 bases). The germline V and J ends were trimmed by 1 base and 2 bases, with 9 bases remaining between them. The CDR3 consists of 15 residues. Germline CDR1 is SGHTA and CDR2 is FQGNSA.

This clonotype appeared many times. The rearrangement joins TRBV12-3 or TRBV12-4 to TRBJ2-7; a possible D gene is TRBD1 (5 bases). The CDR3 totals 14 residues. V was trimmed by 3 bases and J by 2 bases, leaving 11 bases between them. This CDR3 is CASSFNRNTYEQYF. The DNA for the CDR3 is TGTGCCAGCAGTTTTAACAGGAACACCTACGAGCAGTACTTC.

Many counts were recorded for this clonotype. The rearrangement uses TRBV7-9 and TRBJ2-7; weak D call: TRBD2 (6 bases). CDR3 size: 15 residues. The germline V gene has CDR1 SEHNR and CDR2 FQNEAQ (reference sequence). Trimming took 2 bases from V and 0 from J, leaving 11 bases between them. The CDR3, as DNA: TGTGCCAGCAGCTTAATCGGGGGAAGCTCCTACGAGCAGTACTTC. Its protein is CASSLIGGSSYEQYF.

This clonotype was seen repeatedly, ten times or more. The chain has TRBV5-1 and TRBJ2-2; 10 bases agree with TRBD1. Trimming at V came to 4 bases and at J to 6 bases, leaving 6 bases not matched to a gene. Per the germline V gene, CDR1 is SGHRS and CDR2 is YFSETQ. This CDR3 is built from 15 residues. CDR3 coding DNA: TGCGCCAGCAGCCCCGGGACAGGGGCTCCCGGGGAGCTGTTTTTT. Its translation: CASSPGTGAPGELFF.

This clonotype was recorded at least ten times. CDR3 sequence reads: CASLKTIAGGRTGELFF. In nucleotides, the CDR3 is TGTGCCAGCCTCAAGACGATAGCGGGAGGGAGGACCGGGGAGCTGTTTTTT. The chain has TRBV2 and TRBJ2-2, with 11 bases aligning to TRBD2. The CDR3 has 17 residues. Germline V lookup: CDR1 SNHLY, CDR2 FYNNEI. J lost 5 bases, V lost 8 bases, and 13 bases had no gene match.

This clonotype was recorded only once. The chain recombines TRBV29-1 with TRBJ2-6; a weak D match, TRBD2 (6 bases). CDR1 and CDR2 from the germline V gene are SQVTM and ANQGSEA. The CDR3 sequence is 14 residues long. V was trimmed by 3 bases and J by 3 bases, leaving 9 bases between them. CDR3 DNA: TGCAGCGTTGACACGGGGGTTGGGGCCAACGTCCTGACTTTC. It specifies CSVDTGVGANVLTF.

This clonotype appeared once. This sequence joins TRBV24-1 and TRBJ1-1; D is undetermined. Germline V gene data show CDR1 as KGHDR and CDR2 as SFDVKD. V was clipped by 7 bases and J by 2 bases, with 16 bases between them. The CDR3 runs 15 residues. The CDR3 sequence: CATRGSGFPNTEAFF. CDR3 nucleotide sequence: TGTGCCACCAGAGGGTCGGGATTTCCCAACACTGAAGCTTTCTTT.